This T cell receptor (beta chain) was captured by sequencing in a study of blood T cell repertoires in COVID-19. Study at large: Samples of COVID-19 (acute and convalescent) were obtained from the United States, Italy and Spain. In each case, the material was cDNA or gDNA derived from T cells, B-cell-depleted T cells, or PBMCs.

The germline V gene has CDR1 SGDLS and CDR2 YYNGEE. The CDR3 spans 15 residues. V lost 2 bases, J lost 1 base, and 0 bases stayed unmatched. As handled by the study authors: Cell counts per sample came from amplifying reference gene primers. Clones were sequenced by immunoSEQ multiplex PCR, and TCRdb holds only the in-frame ones, with some missing. That table furnishes V, J and clone size, whereas the DNA furnished D and trimming. The sample lists 84,000 or so clones, roughly four fifths occurring once. The material sequenced was peripheral blood. The chain links TRBV9 to TRBJ2-5; the match to TRBD2 covers 12 bases. This clonotype was sampled from a human donor in a cohort sampled during active COVID-19. This CDR3 is CASSVTSGGQETQYF. The CDR3 nucleotides read TGTGCCAGCAGCGTGACTAGCGGGGGCCAAGAGACCCAGTACTTC.